Only a few counts were recorded for the clone carrying this T cell receptor beta chain. What it binds is not known. This same CDR3 is encoded by further DNA sequences in the sample. The study reverse transcribed the entire isolated RNA, so it sequenced expressed TCRB transcripts. TCRdb's table, derived via immunoSEQ multiplex PCR, lists solely in-frame clones and lacks some. Of under 950,000 clones in the sample, roughly 17% are singletons; the top ten hold 0.023%. This record belongs to a study of beta chain features in type 1 diabetes. Background on the study: Sorted cells numbering approximately 110,000,000 were examined across all samples.

Study-wide results and caveats: Equally in patients and controls, PCR might preferentially amplify shorter templates.

The germline gives CDR1 SGHRS, CDR2 YFSETQ. Trimming took off 0 bases at V and 2 bases at J, with 4 bases between the two ends. This CDR3 comprises 13 residues. Via CD45RO/CCR7/CD25/CD127/CD95/CD27, cells of the CD4+ naive, central memory, regulatory and stem cell-like memory subsets were sorted. The authors obtained over 98% purity in all sorted populations. Material for sequencing was naive CD4+ T cells from blood. The sequence was obtained from a woman aged 18 to 35 in good health. The V call is TRBV5-1, the J call TRBJ2-3; D not certain. CDR3 coding DNA: TGCGCCAGCAGCTTGGGGAACACAGATACGCAGTATTTT. Amino acid sequence: CASSLGNTDTQYF.